This T cell receptor beta chain was profiled in a study of blood T cell repertoires in COVID-19. Across the whole study: Collection of acute and convalescent COVID-19 samples took place in the United States, Italy and Spain. Sources were T cells, B-cell-depleted T cells, or PBMCs; the material itself was cDNA or gDNA.

Authors' analysis steps: Nucleated cell number was recorded as an estimate derived from reference gene primer amplification. The assay was immunoSEQ multiplex PCR, and TCRdb's table has in-frame clones only and misses some. Clone size and the V and J calls come from that table; the DNA yielded D and trimming. The sample has 50,000 to 80,000 clones; roughly 86% are singletons. Sequencing input: peripheral blood. The clonotype was recovered from a man aged 60 to 69 with acute or convalescent COVID-19.

CDR3 bases: TGTGCCAGCAGTGAAAGGGGGCTCGGAAACACCATATATTTT. It yields the protein CASSERGLGNTIYF. The chain recombines TRBV6-1 with TRBJ1-3, with 7 positions matching TRBD1. V gave up 2 bases and J gave up 4 bases; unmatched junction bases: 2. This CDR3 contains 14 residues. Germline V gives CDR1 MNHNS, CDR2 SASEGT.